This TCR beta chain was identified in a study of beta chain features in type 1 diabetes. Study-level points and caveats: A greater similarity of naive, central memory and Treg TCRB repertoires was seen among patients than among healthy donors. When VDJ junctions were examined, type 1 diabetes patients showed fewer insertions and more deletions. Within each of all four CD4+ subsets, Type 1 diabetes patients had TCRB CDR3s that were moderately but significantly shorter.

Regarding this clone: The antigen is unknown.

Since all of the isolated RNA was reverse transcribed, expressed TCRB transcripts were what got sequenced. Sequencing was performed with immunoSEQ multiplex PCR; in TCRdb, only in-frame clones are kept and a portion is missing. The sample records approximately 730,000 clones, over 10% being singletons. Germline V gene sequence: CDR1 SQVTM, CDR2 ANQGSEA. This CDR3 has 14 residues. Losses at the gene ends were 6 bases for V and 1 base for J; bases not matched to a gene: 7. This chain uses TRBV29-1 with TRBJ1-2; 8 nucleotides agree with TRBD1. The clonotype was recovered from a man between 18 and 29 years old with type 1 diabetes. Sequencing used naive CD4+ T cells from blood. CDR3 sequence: CSVAGGSLNYGYTF. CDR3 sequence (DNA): TGCAGCGTGGCAGGGGGCTCCCTTAACTATGGCTACACCTTC.